This TCR beta chain was obtained from a study of graft-versus-host responses after intestinal transplantation. CDR3 length: 17 residues. V gave up 1 base and J gave up 9 bases; unmatched junction bases: 11. Per germline, CDR1 SGHTA and CDR2 FQGTGA. Lymphocytes (intraepithelial and lamina propria) were released by processing the graft tissue. Repertoires were generated with immunoSEQ multiplex PCR, while TCRdb's copy carries only in-frame clones and drops some. The sample has about 8,100 clones; 65% to 80% are singletons. The gene calls are TRBV7-3 and TRBJ2-1, with TRBD1 identical over 11 bases. The receptor was derived from a human patient who received an intestinal transplant, so some T cells may come from the graft donor. Sequenced material: ileum tissue, taken 450 to 460 days after transplant. This chain's CDR3 is CASSLMDVRTGGVEQFF. The CDR3 DNA reads as TGTGCCAGCAGCTTAATGGACGTTAGGACAGGGGGCGTTGAGCAGTTCTTC.